The 22 T cell receptor beta chains reported below all come from one sample, sequenced in a study of OX40 agonist ivuxolimab in advanced cancers. This table comes from immunoSEQ multiplex PCR, and its TCRdb copy is limited to in-frame clones, with some not included. The table shows about 46,000 clones, with 87% occurring only once. The material sequenced was CD4+ or CD8+ T cells sorted from blood, taken in a trial of the OX40 agonist ivuxolimab. The receptors stem from an adult with an advanced solid tumor such as melanoma, head and neck, liver or kidney cancer.

The table lists this clone with a few counts. The V call is TRBV10-3, the J call TRBJ1-5; D call uncertain. This CDR3 spans 14 amino acids. The germline CDR1 and CDR2 sequences are ENHRY and SYGVKD. V was pared by 4 bases and J by 1 base, with 8 bases between. The CDR3 protein is CAISGSGSNQPQHF. The DNA for the CDR3 is TGTGCCATCAGTGGATCGGGGAGCAATCAGCCCCAGCATTTT.

In this sample, this clone turned up once. This chain joins TRBV18 and TRBJ2-5; 12 bases agree with TRBD2. Germline CDR1 KGHSH, CDR2 LQKENI. Trimming cost V 6 bases and J 5 bases; bases outside gene matches: 7. The CDR3 spans 15 residues. CDR3 DNA sequence: TGTGCCAGCTCGCTAGGACTAGCGGGACCGGAGACCCAGTACTTC. It yields the protein CASSLGLAGPETQYF.

The V gene is TRBV2, the J gene TRBJ1-5; D is undetermined. Trimming removed 6 bases at V and 4 bases at J, with 10 bases between. CDR1 and CDR2 (germline): SNHLY, FYNNEI. The CDR3 sequence is 13 residues long. CDR3 nucleotides: TGTGCCAGCAGGGGTGATGGTAATCAGCCCCAGCATTTT. Its protein is CASRGDGNQPQHF.

V is TRBV30 and J is TRBJ2-7, with TRBD1 matching 7 bases. The CDR3 length is 12 residues. CDR1 and CDR2 (germline): GTSNPN, SVGIG (reference sequence). The J segment lost 3 bases and the V segment lost 2 bases, leaving 1 base of the junction unmatched. The CDR3 DNA is TGTGCCTGGAGTACAGGGGACTACGAGCAGTACTTC. Its translation: CAWSTGDYEQYF.

This clone has only one observation. The chain carries TRBV5-4 and TRBJ1-2; no clear D. The V end was cut by 1 base, the J end by 1 base, with 8 bases between. The V gene's germline CDR1 is SGHNT and CDR2 YYREEE (reference sequence). CDR3 size: 14 residues. DNA for the CDR3: TGTGCCAGCAGCTTGCGCCGGCTTAACTATGGCTACACCTTC. This sequence encodes CASSLRRLNYGYTF.

This clone appeared a few times. The V gene is TRBV5-6, the J gene TRBJ1-2; D is perhaps TRBD1 (6 bases). This CDR3 region has 14 residues. Germline V gene lookup returns CDR1 SGHDT and CDR2 YYEEEE. Trimming stripped 3 bases from V and 2 bases from J, with 11 bases between. The CDR3, as DNA: TGTGCCAGCAGCTCCGGGGGGCGGAACTATGGCTACACCTTC. Protein product: CASSSGGRNYGYTF.

The chain employs TRBV10-1 and TRBJ2-5, with D unresolved. Trimming left V 3 bases short and J 5 bases short, with 4 bases between. Per germline, CDR1 WNHNN and CDR2 SYGVQD (reference sequence). The CDR3 covers 11 residues. CDR3 residues: CASSDWETQYF. The CDR3 DNA sequence: TGCGCCAGCAGTGATTGGGAGACCCAGTACTTC.

The V call is TRBV6-1, the J call TRBJ2-5; D possibly uses TRBD1 or TRBD2 (5 bases each). Germline V CDR1 and CDR2: MNHNS, SASEGT. This CDR3 has 15 amino acids. V was shortened by 10 bases and J by 6 bases, with 24 bases between the two germline ends. The CDR3 DNA sequence: TGTGCCACCCTATCTGCCGGGACCCGCGCTAAGACCCAGTACTTC. Protein sequence: CATLSAGTRAKTQYF.

V usage is TRBV20-1 and J usage is TRBJ2-5, with 8 bases that match TRBD2. The CDR3 totals 11 residues. CDR1 is DFQATT, CDR2 SNEGSKA, per germline (reference sequence). Trimming removed 7 bases from V and 4 bases from J; junction bases left unmatched: 2. The CDR3 sequence is CSGAGGETQYF. The CDR3 DNA reads TGCAGTGGTGCGGGAGGAGAGACCCAGTACTTC.

This chain uses TRBV6-1 with TRBJ2-3; TRBD2 agrees at 9 bases. This CDR3 comprises 14 residues. The germline V gene encodes CDR1 MNHNS and CDR2 SASEGT. With V trimmed by 9 bases and J by 5 bases, 9 bases remained unmatched. The CDR3 nucleotides read TGTGCCAGTCAGTTAGCGGGGGCGGAAGATACGCAGTATTTT. It codes for CASQLAGAEDTQYF.

The chain couples TRBV5-1 to TRBJ1-5; a possible D gene is TRBD1 (5 bases). CDR3 length: 15 residues. CDR1 and CDR2 (germline): SGHRS, YFSETQ. Trimming cost V 7 bases and J 7 bases, with 21 bases left between them. The CDR3 DNA is TGCGCCAGCCGCCCGGGACCCAGGGTAGGCCAGCCCCAGCATTTT. Residues: CASRPGPRVGQPQHF.

The chain carries TRBV6-4 and TRBJ2-3; 8 bases fit TRBD2. This CDR3 has 16 residues. Germline-derived CDR1 and CDR2 are MRHNA and SNTAGT. Unmatched junction bases numbered 9, after V lost 4 bases and J lost 3 bases. The CDR3 reads CASSGHSGMKTDTQYF. CDR3 coding DNA: TGTGCCAGCAGTGGACATAGCGGGATGAAAACAGATACGCAGTATTTT.

The chain has TRBV10-3 and TRBJ2-7; 8 positions match TRBD2. Trimming at V came to 3 bases and at J to 5 bases, leaving 3 bases not matched to a gene. Germline CDR1 is ENHRY and CDR2 is SYGVKD. The CDR3 totals 13 residues. The CDR3 nucleotides are TGTGCCATCAGTGAACTAGCGGAGGACGAGCAGTACTTC. Translated: CAISELAEDEQYF.

The chain couples TRBV15 to TRBJ1-1; maybe TRBD1 (5 bases). The germline CDR1 and CDR2 sequences are LNHNV and YYDKDF (reference sequence). V gave up 0 bases and J gave up 10 bases, with 9 bases separating them. The CDR3 consists of 12 residues. The CDR3 sequence is CATSRDGGPAFF. The CDR3 DNA reads as TGTGCCACCAGCAGAGATGGGGGACCAGCTTTCTTT.

The chain joins TRBV6-6 to TRBJ2-3, with 7 bases identical to TRBD2. The CDR3 has 15 residues. V shed 6 bases and J 3 bases; nucleotides not matched to a gene: 9. Germline V gene sequence: CDR1 MNHNY, CDR2 SVGAGI (reference sequence). Here the CDR3 DNA reads TGTGCCAGCAGCCCCACGGCGGGAGTGACAGATACGCAGTATTTT. The encoded protein is CASSPTAGVTDTQYF.

A single count supports this clone. The V gene is TRBV7-2, the J gene TRBJ2-2; D is uncertain. Germline assignment: CDR1 SGHTA and CDR2 FQGNSA. Trimming took off 2 bases at V and 1 base at J, with 5 bases between the two ends. The CDR3 totals 14 residues. Here the CDR3 DNA reads TGTGCCAGCAGCTTATGGGGGAACACCGGGGAGCTGTTTTTT. Protein product: CASSLWGNTGELFF.

The J gene is TRBJ1-5, the V gene TRBV27; TRBD1 matches at 10 bases. CDR3 length: 14 residues. Trimming at V came to 7 bases and at J to 7 bases, leaving 7 bases not matched to a gene. The germline V gene has CDR1 MNHEY and CDR2 SMNVEV (reference sequence). The CDR3: CASKTGTGVQPQHF. CDR3 in DNA: TGTGCCAGCAAAACCGGGACAGGGGTCCAGCCCCAGCATTTT.

V gene TRBV5-8 combines with J gene TRBJ2-7; tentatively, D is TRBD1 or TRBD2 (5 bases each). The germline gives CDR1 SGHTS, CDR2 YDEGEE. This CDR3 comprises 15 residues. The V and J ends lost 4 bases and 3 bases respectively, with 17 bases between them. The CDR3 here is CASSPWGKNSYEQYF. As DNA, the CDR3 is TGTGCCAGCAGCCCATGGGGGAAAAATAGCTACGAGCAGTACTTC.

The genes are TRBV9 and TRBJ2-1, with a possible D match to TRBD1 (6 bases). Looked up from germline, CDR1 is SGDLS and CDR2 is YYNGEE. With 4 bases removed from V and 2 bases from J, the gap between germline ends came to 19 bases. The CDR3 consists of 17 residues. CDR3 sequence reads: CASSQRGLGATYNEQFF. CDR3 sequence (DNA): TGTGCCAGCAGCCAACGCGGGCTGGGGGCTACCTACAATGAGCAGTTCTTC.

This clone is labeled as medium-sized (0.01 to 0.1%). The chain carries TRBV19 and TRBJ2-5; perhaps TRBD2 as D (5 bases). Germline CDR1 and CDR2: LNHDA and SQIVND (reference sequence). The ends were cut back, 3 bases at V and 1 base at J, with 6 bases in the middle. The CDR3 consists of 13 residues. The CDR3 DNA reads as TGTGCCAGTAGTATGGACTTCCAAGAGACCCAGTACTTC. This sequence encodes CASSMDFQETQYF.

This clone is medium-sized (0.01 to 0.1%) by share. The chain is built from TRBV6-6 and TRBJ1-1; TRBD1 matches 9 bases. The V gene end was trimmed by 7 bases and the J gene end by 5 bases; junction bases not matched to a gene: 5. Germline CDR1 MNHNY, CDR2 SVGAGI (reference sequence). The CDR3 is 13 amino acids. CDR3 sequence: CASNKQGATEAFF. For the CDR3, the DNA is TGTGCCAGCAACAAACAGGGGGCAACTGAAGCTTTCTTT.

The genes are TRBV27 and TRBJ2-3; D gene unclear. Between the trimmed V and J ends, which lost 5 bases and 3 bases, there was a span of 12 bases. The CDR3 runs to 14 residues. The germline V gene encodes CDR1 MNHEY and CDR2 SMNVEV (reference sequence). The CDR3 here is CASSLQQTTDTQYF. CDR3 nucleotide sequence: TGTGCCAGCAGTCTTCAACAGACAACAGATACGCAGTATTTT.